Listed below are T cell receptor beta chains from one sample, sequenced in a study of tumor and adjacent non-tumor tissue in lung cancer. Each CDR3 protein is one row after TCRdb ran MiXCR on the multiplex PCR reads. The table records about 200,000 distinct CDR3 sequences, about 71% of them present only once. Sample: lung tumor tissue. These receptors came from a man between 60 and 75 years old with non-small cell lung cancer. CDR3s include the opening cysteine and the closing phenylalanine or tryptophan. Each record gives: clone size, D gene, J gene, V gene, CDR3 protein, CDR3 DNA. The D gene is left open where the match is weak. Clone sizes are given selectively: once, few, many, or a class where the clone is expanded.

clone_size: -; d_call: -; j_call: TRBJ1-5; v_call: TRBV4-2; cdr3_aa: CASSQSAESRAQPQHF; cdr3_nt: TGTGCCAGCAGCCAATCGGCGGAAAGTCGAGCTCAGCCCCAGCATTTT
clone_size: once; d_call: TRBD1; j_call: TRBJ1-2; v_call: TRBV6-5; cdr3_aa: CASSYSGTDSKYGYTF; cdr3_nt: TGTGCCAGCAGTTACTCGGGGACAGATAGTAAATATGGCTACACCTTC
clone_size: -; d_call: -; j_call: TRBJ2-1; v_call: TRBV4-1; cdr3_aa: CASSQPAGYSKYNEEFF; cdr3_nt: TGCGCCAGCAGCCAACCCGCAGGGTATTCTAAGTACAATGAGGAGTTCTTC
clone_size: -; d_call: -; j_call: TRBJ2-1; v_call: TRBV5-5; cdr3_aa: CASSSHRDITNEQFF; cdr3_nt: TGTGCCAGCAGCTCACATCGGGACATTACCAATGAGCAGTTCTTC
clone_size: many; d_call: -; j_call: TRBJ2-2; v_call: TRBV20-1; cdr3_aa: CSARPPGVTGELFF; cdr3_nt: TGCAGTGCTAGACCGCCGGGGGTCACCGGGGAGCTGTTTTTT
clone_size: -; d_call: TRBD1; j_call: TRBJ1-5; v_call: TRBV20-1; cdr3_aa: CSAGDRGSAQPQHF; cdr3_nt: TGCAGTGCGGGGGACAGGGGATCTGCCCAGCCCCAGCATTTT
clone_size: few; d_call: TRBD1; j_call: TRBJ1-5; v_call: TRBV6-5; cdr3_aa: CASSYSAQGAQHF; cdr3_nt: TGTGCCAGCAGTTATTCAGCCCAGGGGGCCCAGCATTTT
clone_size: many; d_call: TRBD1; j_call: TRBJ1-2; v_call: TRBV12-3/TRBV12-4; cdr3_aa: CASSSDRDWGYTF; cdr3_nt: TGTGCCAGCAGTTCCGACAGGGACTGGGGCTACACCTTC
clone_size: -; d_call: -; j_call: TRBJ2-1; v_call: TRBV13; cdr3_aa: CASSRSWNSYNEQFF; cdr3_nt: TGTGCCAGTAGCCGATCGTGGAACTCCTACAATGAGCAGTTCTTC
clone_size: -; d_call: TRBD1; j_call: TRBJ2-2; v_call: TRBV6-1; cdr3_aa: CASSAGTGANTGVLFF; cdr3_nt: TGTGCCAGCAGCGCCGGGACAGGCGCTAACACCGGGGTGCTGTTTTTT
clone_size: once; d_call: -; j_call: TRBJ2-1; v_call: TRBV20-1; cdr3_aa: CSARVADRGRNEQFF; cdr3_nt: TGCAGTGCTAGAGTAGCGGATAGGGGGAGGAATGAGCAGTTCTTC
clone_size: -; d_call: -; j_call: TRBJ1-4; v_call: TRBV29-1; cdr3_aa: CGIEGSRTDEKLFF; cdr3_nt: TGCGGGATTGAAGGATCCAGGACCGATGAAAAACTGTTTTTT
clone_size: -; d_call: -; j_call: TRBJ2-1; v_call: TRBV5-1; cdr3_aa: CASSLAGFSYNEQFF; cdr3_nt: TGCGCCAGCAGCTTGGCGGGGTTCTCCTACAATGAGCAGTTCTTC
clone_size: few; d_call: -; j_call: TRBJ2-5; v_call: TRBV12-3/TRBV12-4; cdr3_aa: CASSPGIRGETRYF; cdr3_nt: TGTGCCAGCAGCCCGGGAATCAGGGGGGAGACCCGGTACTTC
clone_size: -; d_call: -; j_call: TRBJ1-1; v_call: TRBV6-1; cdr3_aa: CACFGDYTEAFF; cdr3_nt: TGTGCCTGCTTCGGCGATTACACTGAAGCTTTCTTT
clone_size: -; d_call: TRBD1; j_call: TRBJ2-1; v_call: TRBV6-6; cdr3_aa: CASRSGGRGETQFF; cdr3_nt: TGTGCCAGCCGCTCAGGGGGAAGGGGAGAGACCCAGTTCTTC
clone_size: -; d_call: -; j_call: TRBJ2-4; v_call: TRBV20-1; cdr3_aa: CSALDTNIQYF; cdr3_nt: TGCAGTGCTTTGGACACAAACATTCAGTACTTC
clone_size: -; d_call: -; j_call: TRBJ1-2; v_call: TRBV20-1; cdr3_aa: CNARDFGGYTF; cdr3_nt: TGCAATGCTAGGGATTTCGGTGGCTACACCTTC
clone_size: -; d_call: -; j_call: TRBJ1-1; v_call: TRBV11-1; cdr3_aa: CASSSRGRSTEAFF; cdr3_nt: TGTGCCAGCAGTTCACGGGGCAGGTCGACTGAAGCTTTCTTT
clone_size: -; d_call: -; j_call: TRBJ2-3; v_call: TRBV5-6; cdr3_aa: CASSFAVTFGTYTQYF; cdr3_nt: TGTGCCAGCAGCTTCGCCGTGACCTTTGGCACATATACGCAGTATTTT
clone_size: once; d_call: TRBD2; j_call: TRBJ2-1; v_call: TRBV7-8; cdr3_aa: CASSLRRGSSYNKQFF; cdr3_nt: TGTGCCAGCAGCTTACGGCGGGGGAGCTCCTACAATAAGCAGTTCTTC
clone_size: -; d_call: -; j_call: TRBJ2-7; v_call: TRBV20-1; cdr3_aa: CSAYIASSYEQYF; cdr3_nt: TGCAGTGCGTACATAGCTAGCTCCTACGAGCAGTACTTC
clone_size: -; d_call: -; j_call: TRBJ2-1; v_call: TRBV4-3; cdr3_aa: CACSQDRWDEQFF; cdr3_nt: TGCGCCTGTAGCCAAGATCGTTGGGATGAGCAGTTCTTC